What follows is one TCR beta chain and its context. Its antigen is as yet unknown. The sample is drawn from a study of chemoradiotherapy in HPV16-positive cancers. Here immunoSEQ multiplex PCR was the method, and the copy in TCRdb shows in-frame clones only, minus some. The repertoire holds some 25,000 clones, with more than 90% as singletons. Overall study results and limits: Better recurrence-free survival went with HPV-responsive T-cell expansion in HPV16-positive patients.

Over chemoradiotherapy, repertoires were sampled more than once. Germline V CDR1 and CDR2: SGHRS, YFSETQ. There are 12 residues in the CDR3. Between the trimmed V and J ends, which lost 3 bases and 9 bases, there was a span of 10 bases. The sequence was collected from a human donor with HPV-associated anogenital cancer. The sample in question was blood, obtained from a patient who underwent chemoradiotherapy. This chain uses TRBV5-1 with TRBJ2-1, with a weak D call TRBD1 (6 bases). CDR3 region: CASSSQGTEQFF. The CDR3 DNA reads TGCGCCAGCAGCTCACAGGGTACTGAGCAGTTCTTC. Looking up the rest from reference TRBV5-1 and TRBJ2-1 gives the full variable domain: KAGVTQTPRYLIKTRGQQVTLSCSPISGHRSVSWYQQTPGQGLQFLFEYFSETQRNKGNFPGRFSGRQFSNSRSEMNVSTLELGDSALYLCASSSQGTEQFFGPGTRLTVL.